The 27 T cell receptor beta chains below were found in one sample sequenced in a study. TCRdb fed the RT-PCR reads into MiXCR, producing one record per CDR3 protein. The sample contains about 680,000 distinct CDR3 sequences, 12% to 15% of which appear only once. Source material: memory CD4+ T cells from blood. These receptors were collected from a female donor in good health, serving as a healthy control.

This clonotype has just a few counts. The chain recombines TRBV4-2 with TRBJ2-3, with TRBD2 identical over 10 bases. V lost 0 bases, J lost 5 bases, and 5 bases stayed unmatched. Germline loops: CDR1 LGHNA, CDR2 YNFKEQ. The CDR3 has 16 residues. The CDR3 here is CASSQDEAGGVDTQYF. Here the CDR3 DNA reads TGTGCCAGCAGCCAAGATGAAGCGGGAGGGGTAGATACGCAGTATTTT.

In its sample, this clonotype was seen once. The chain uses TRBV3-1 and TRBJ1-3; D is uncertain. V lost 2 bases, J lost 0 bases, and 8 bases lay in between. The CDR3 runs 15 residues. Per the germline V gene, CDR1 is LGHDT and CDR2 is YNNKEL (reference sequence). The CDR3 DNA sequence: TGTGCCAGCAGCCAAAATCCGGACTCTGGAAACACCATATATTTT. This encodes CASSQNPDSGNTIYF.

This chain uses TRBV6-1 with TRBJ2-7, with 9 bases that match TRBD1. Germline CDR1 MNHNS, CDR2 SASEGT. CDR3 length equals 15 residues. V was clipped by 9 bases and J by 10 bases; unmatched bases: 19. CDR3 sequence (DNA): TGTGCCAGTAGAAGACCGGGACAGGGCTCCTCGGAACAGTACTTC. Protein sequence: CASRRPGQGSSEQYF.

This clonotype has a count of ten or more. The V call is TRBV20-1, the J call TRBJ2-5; D not certain. CDR1 and CDR2 from the germline V gene are DFQATT and SNEGSKA (reference sequence). This CDR3 is 11 amino acids long. The V and J ends lost 4 bases and 5 bases respectively, with 8 bases between them. Written as DNA, the CDR3 is TGCAGTGCTATCGCGGTCGAGACCCAGTACTTC. Translated, it gives CSAIAVETQYF.

The CDR3 nucleotides read TGTGCCAGCAGCACGACCGGGACAGGGAATGGGGATGAGCAGTTCTTC. Protein sequence: CASSTTGTGNGDEQFF. The chain uses TRBV7-2 and TRBJ2-1; TRBD1 matches at 9 bases. Trimming took 5 bases from V and 8 from J; bases not matched to a gene: 13. Germline V gene data show CDR1 as SGHTA and CDR2 as FQGNSA. This CDR3 comprises 16 residues.

The rearrangement joins TRBV3-1 to TRBJ1-1; D unclear. Germline-derived CDR1 and CDR2 are LGHDT and YNNKEL (reference sequence). This CDR3 comprises 14 residues. The germline V and J ends were trimmed by 0 bases and 5 bases, with 10 bases remaining between them. The CDR3 coding sequence is TGTGCCAGCAGCCAAGAGGGCGAGGGAACTGAAGCTTTCTTT. Residues: CASSQEGEGTEAFF. The full variable domain, rest sourced from reference TRBV3-1 and TRBJ1-1, is DTAVSQTPKYLVTQMGNDKSIKCEQNLGHDTMYWYKQDSKKFLKIMFSYNNKELIINETVPNRFSPKSPDKAHLNLHINSLELGDSAVYFCASSQEGEGTEAFFGQGTRLTVV.

This clonotype was recorded a few times. The genes are TRBV6-5 and TRBJ2-3, with D perhaps TRBD1 or TRBD2 (5 bases each). Germline assignment: CDR1 MNHEY and CDR2 SVGAGI. V was trimmed by 2 bases and J by 9 bases, leaving 12 bases between them. CDR3 length: 13 residues. In DNA, the CDR3 is TGTGCCAGCAGTTACGGGGGAGAGGGGACGCAGTATTTT. As protein: CASSYGGEGTQYF.

This chain links TRBV6-5 with TRBJ1-1, with D tentatively TRBD1 (6 bases). V was shortened by 5 bases and J by 1 base, with 17 bases between the two germline ends. CDR1 MNHEY and CDR2 SVGAGI come from the germline V gene. The CDR3 totals 16 residues. The CDR3 region has the DNA TGTGCCAGCAGTCTCCAACCGGCGGGGGCGAACACTGAAGCTTTCTTT. Translating gives CASSLQPAGANTEAFF.

The chain recombines TRBV29-1 with TRBJ1-3; no clear D gene. V was cut by 5 bases and J by 0 bases, with 5 bases left in between. This CDR3 is 12 amino acids long. Per the germline V gene, CDR1 is SQVTM and CDR2 is ANQGSEA. The CDR3 region is CSVTYSGNTIYF. The CDR3 DNA is TGCAGCGTTACCTACTCTGGAAACACCATATATTTT.

This clonotype was detected only once. The chain recombines TRBV28 with TRBJ2-3, with 10 bases matching TRBD2. CDR3 length equals 13 residues. The V segment lost 10 bases and the J segment 4 bases; nucleotides outside the gene matches: 5. Looked up from germline, CDR1 is MDHEN and CDR2 is SYDVKM. In DNA, the CDR3 is TGTGCCACTACTAGCGGGACGCCAGATACGCAGTATTTT. As protein: CATTSGTPDTQYF.

The V call is TRBV15, the J call TRBJ1-6; TRBD1 is a possible D gene (5 bases). Trimming pared 4 bases from V and 4 bases from J, leaving 14 bases between. The CDR3 totals 16 residues. Germline assignment: CDR1 LNHNV and CDR2 YYDKDF (reference sequence). For the CDR3, the DNA is TGTGCCACCAGCAAAAGGGGAGGGGAATATAATTCACCCCTCCACTTT. It codes for CATSKRGGEYNSPLHF.

CDR3 DNA: TGTGCCAGCAGTTTAGGGAGAGCAAATGAGCAGTTCTTC. Residues: CASSLGRANEQFF. V is TRBV12-3 or TRBV12-4 and J is TRBJ2-1; D gene uncertain. CDR3 size: 13 residues. Deletions cut 1 base from V and 7 bases from J, with 8 bases between.

The chain combines TRBV4-3 with TRBJ2-7, with TRBD2 identical over 13 bases. The germline CDR1 and CDR2 sequences are LGHNA and YSLEER. CDR3 length equals 15 residues. V was pared by 4 bases and J by 5 bases, with 5 bases of the junction left unmatched. The DNA for the CDR3 is TGCGCCAGCAGCCCCCGTGGACTAGCGGGGGACGAGCAGTACTTC. Protein sequence: CASSPRGLAGDEQYF.

The V and J genes are TRBV5-1 and TRBJ1-6; the match to TRBD1 covers 7 bases. CDR1 and CDR2 from the germline V gene are SGHRS and YFSETQ. V trimming: 5 bases; J trimming: 9 bases; junction bases outside the gene matches: 8. The CDR3 length is 14 residues. The CDR3 is CASSSGTVTSPLHF. The CDR3 DNA follows: TGCGCCAGCAGTTCCGGGACAGTCACTTCACCCCTCCACTTT.

The chain carries TRBV15 and TRBJ1-3; a possible D gene is TRBD1 (5 bases). Germline loops: CDR1 LNHNV, CDR2 YYDKDF (reference sequence). The germline V and J ends were trimmed by 0 bases and 2 bases, with 11 bases remaining between them. CDR3 length: 16 residues. CDR3 residues: CATSRDVGLAGNTIYF. CDR3 DNA: TGTGCCACCAGCAGAGATGTGGGGCTAGCTGGAAACACCATATATTTT.

The chain has TRBV12-3 or TRBV12-4 and TRBJ2-2; TRBD1 or TRBD2 may be the D gene (6 bases each). V lost 3 bases, J lost 5 bases, and 13 bases lay in between. The CDR3 runs to 15 residues. The CDR3 loop reads CASSFRGPHTGELFF. The DNA for the CDR3 is TGTGCCAGCAGTTTTCGGGGGCCGCATACCGGGGAGCTGTTTTTT.

The chain joins TRBV7-2 to TRBJ2-7, with 7 bases aligning to TRBD1. This CDR3 has 15 amino acids. Germline CDR1 SGHTA, CDR2 FQGNSA. J was trimmed by 3 bases and V by 2 bases; bases with no gene match: 7. The CDR3 sequence is CASSLSDREVYEQYF. CDR3 in DNA: TGTGCCAGCAGCTTAAGCGACAGGGAAGTCTACGAGCAGTACTTC.

In this sample, this clonotype turned up once. J is TRBJ1-4 and V is TRBV15; no definite D call. The V end lost 1 base, the J end lost 9 bases, and 9 bases lay between the germline ends. The CDR3 is 13 amino acids. CDR1 is LNHNV and CDR2 is YYDKDF in the germline V gene (reference sequence). The CDR3 nucleotides are TGTGCCACCAGCAGAGTCCCAGATCAAAAACTGTTTTTT. This translates into CATSRVPDQKLFF.

This clonotype was picked up a small number of times. The V and J genes are TRBV7-8 and TRBJ2-5; TRBD1 might be the D (6 bases). The CDR3 loop spans 16 amino acids. The germline V gene encodes CDR1 SGHVS and CDR2 FQNEAQ. V gave up 3 bases and J gave up 1 base, with 15 bases separating them. The CDR3 is CASSFFSLGAQETQYF. DNA of the CDR3: TGTGCCAGCAGCTTCTTCTCCTTGGGGGCCCAAGAGACCCAGTACTTC.

The J gene is TRBJ2-7, the V gene TRBV4-2, with a possible D match to TRBD2 (5 bases). V was cut by 4 bases and J by 6 bases, with 22 bases left in between. The CDR3 length is 16 residues. The germline gives CDR1 LGHNA, CDR2 YNFKEQ. The CDR3, as DNA: TGTGCCAGCAGCCGTCTCGGGCGGGCGCCTAGTGGCGAGCAGTACTTC. Translation: CASSRLGRAPSGEQYF.

This clonotype occurred a few times. This chain links TRBV5-4 with TRBJ1-4, with 10 bases identical to TRBD1. CDR1 is SGHNT and CDR2 is YYREEE in the germline V gene (reference sequence). The V segment lost 1 base and the J segment 6 bases; nucleotides outside the gene matches: 15. The CDR3 consists of 19 residues. This CDR3 is CASSLRDRGYWGPDEKLFF. The DNA of the CDR3 is TGTGCCAGCAGCTTGCGGGACAGGGGTTACTGGGGGCCCGATGAAAAACTGTTTTTT.

A few counts support this clonotype. This chain joins TRBV30 and TRBJ2-1, with D hard to call. The germline CDR1 and CDR2 sequences are GTSNPN and SVGIG (reference sequence). This CDR3 region has 12 residues. V lost 3 bases and J 6 bases, leaving 9 bases between the germline ends. CDR3 sequence: CAWSPWSNEQFF. CDR3 in DNA: TGTGCCTGGAGCCCGTGGTCCAATGAGCAGTTCTTC.

This clonotype showed up just a few times. V is TRBV11-1 and J is TRBJ2-7; TRBD1 agrees at 10 bases. This CDR3 comprises 15 residues. The trim removed 4 bases at V and 3 bases at J, leaving 6 bases unmatched. Germline V lookup: CDR1 SGHAT, CDR2 FQDESV (reference sequence). As DNA, the CDR3 is TGTGCCAGCAGCTCATCCGGGACAGGGGACTACGAGCAGTACTTC. It specifies CASSSSGTGDYEQYF.

The chain recombines TRBV24-1 with TRBJ1-4; no reliable D call. Germline V gene lookup returns CDR1 KGHDR and CDR2 SFDVKD. Trimming removed 12 bases from V and 0 bases from J, with 13 bases in between. The CDR3 consists of 14 residues. CDR3 sequence reads: CAEYPVATNEKLFF. The CDR3 DNA reads as TGTGCCGAATACCCCGTTGCAACTAATGAAAAACTGTTTTTT.

The rearrangement links TRBV5-1 to TRBJ2-1, with 12 bases identical to TRBD2. V lost 6 bases to trimming and J lost 4 bases; unmatched junction nucleotides: 11. The CDR3 spans 17 residues. Germline CDR1 SGHRS, CDR2 YFSETQ. The CDR3: CASTVRRTSGAYNEQFF. CDR3 nucleotides: TGCGCCAGCACGGTCCGTAGGACTAGCGGGGCTTACAATGAGCAGTTCTTC.

V and J are TRBV24-1 and TRBJ2-2, with a possible D match to TRBD2 (6 bases). Germline assignment: CDR1 KGHDR and CDR2 SFDVKD. V was pared by 5 bases and J by 3 bases, with 9 bases between. This CDR3 has 14 residues. The CDR3: CATSVGSYTGELFF. The CDR3 DNA reads TGTGCCACCAGTGTCGGGAGCTACACCGGGGAGCTGTTTTTT.

The V and J genes are TRBV20-1 and TRBJ2-1; 8 nucleotides line up with TRBD2. CDR3 length: 13 residues. Germline V gene data show CDR1 as DFQATT and CDR2 as SNEGSKA (reference sequence). The V and J ends lost 7 bases and 7 bases, in that order; junction bases with no gene match: 9. The CDR3 nucleotides are TGCAGTGTCCCCCGGGGGGGGGCTAATGAGCAGTTCTTC. Translated: CSVPRGGANEQFF.